A selection of T cell receptor beta chains follows, all from one sample in a study of control samples from healthy donors and cancer patients. Clones were sequenced by immunoSEQ multiplex PCR, and TCRdb holds only the in-frame ones, with some missing. The sample lists just over 30,000 clones, 94% occurring once. Sequencing was performed on blood. The receptors come from a man aged 55 to 70 in good health. Each CDR3 is given with its conserved first and last residue. Each record gives: J gene, D gene, V gene, clone size, CDR3 protein, CDR3 DNA. D genes are given only for firm matches. A row's size may be missing; if present it is once, few, many or a size class.

TRBJ2-3	NA	TRBV18	NA	CASSGTGGAGTDTQYF	TGTGCCAGCTCAGGTACTGGCGGGGCGGGCACAGATACGCAGTATTTT
TRBJ1-5	NA	TRBV6-5	NA	CASSDRFGGNQPQHF	TGTGCCAGCAGCGACAGGTTCGGAGGCAATCAGCCCCAGCATTTT
TRBJ2-2	NA	TRBV9	NA	CASSVSPGGTGELFF	TGTGCCAGCAGCGTAAGTCCCGGGGGCACCGGGGAGCTGTTTTTT
TRBJ2-7	NA	TRBV27	NA	CASSFGLFYEQYF	TGTGCCAGCAGTTTTGGTCTCTTCTACGAGCAGTACTTC
TRBJ1-1	NA	TRBV6-7	NA	CASSYSRDTEAFF	TGTGCCAGCAGTTACTCGAGGGACACTGAAGCTTTCTTT
TRBJ1-1	TRBD1	TRBV27	NA	CASSFQGVGTEAFF	TGTGCCAGCAGTTTTCAGGGGGTCGGCACTGAAGCTTTCTTT
TRBJ2-2	NA	TRBV4-3	NA	CASSQGGGRTGELFF	TGCGCCAGCAGCCAAGGAGGGGGGCGGACCGGGGAGCTGTTTTTT
TRBJ2-3	NA	TRBV7-6	NA	CASSLGGFNTDTQYF	TGTGCCAGCAGCTTAGGCGGCTTCAACACAGATACGCAGTATTTT
TRBJ2-3	TRBD2	TRBV30	NA	CAWSLGTSGISTDTQYF	TGTGCCTGGAGCCTTGGGACTAGCGGGATAAGCACAGATACGCAGTATTTT
TRBJ2-1	NA	TRBV11-2	NA	CASSPRRGHQFF	TGTGCCAGCAGCCCCAGGAGGGGGCACCAGTTCTTC
TRBJ1-1	NA	TRBV9	NA	CASSVASGGTEAFF	TGTGCCAGCAGCGTAGCTAGCGGGGGCACTGAAGCTTTCTTT
TRBJ2-3	TRBD1	TRBV4-3	NA	CASSPGQGSDTQYF	TGCGCCAGCAGCCCAGGACAGGGCTCAGATACGCAGTATTTT
TRBJ2-3	TRBD2	TRBV6-2/TRBV6-3	NA	CASSPSGTSTDTQYF	TGTGCCAGCAGCCCTAGCGGGACTAGCACAGATACGCAGTATTTT
TRBJ1-1	NA	TRBV4-3	NA	CASSRYFNTEAFF	TGCGCCAGCAGCCGGTACTTCAACACTGAAGCTTTCTTT
TRBJ1-4	TRBD1	TRBV11-2	NA	CASSLTGGNEKLFF	TGTGCCAGCAGCTTGACAGGGGGTAATGAAAAACTGTTTTTT
TRBJ2-5	NA	TRBV7-2	NA	CASSFRDQETQYF	TGTGCCAGCAGCTTTAGGGATCAAGAGACCCAGTACTTC
TRBJ2-7	TRBD1	TRBV11-2	few	CASSLVDRGSYEQYF	TGTGCCAGCAGCTTAGTGGACAGGGGATCCTACGAGCAGTACTTC
TRBJ2-3	TRBD2	TRBV2	NA	CASSYGTSGTDTQYF	TGTGCTAGCAGCTACGGGACTAGCGGTACAGATACGCAGTATTTT
TRBJ1-4	TRBD1	TRBV27	NA	CASRGRGLGEKLFF	TGTGCCAGCAGGGGCAGGGGGCTTGGCGAAAAACTGTTTTTT
TRBJ1-1	TRBD1	TRBV7-2	NA	CASSRGQGASEAFF	TGTGCCAGCAGTCGGGGACAGGGGGCATCTGAAGCTTTCTTT
TRBJ2-7	TRBD2	TRBV11-3	NA	CASSLGLFYEQYF	TGTGCCAGCAGCTTGGGACTATTCTACGAGCAGTACTTC
TRBJ1-5	NA	TRBV28	NA	CASTEQGYQPQHF	TGTGCCAGCACGGAACAGGGCTATCAGCCCCAGCATTTT
TRBJ2-7	NA	TRBV14	NA	CASSQEYPGLGYEQYF	TGTGCCAGCAGCCAAGAGTACCCGGGCTTAGGGTACGAGCAGTACTTC
TRBJ2-1	TRBD2	TRBV6-2/TRBV6-3	NA	CASSSSFLAGGKREQFF	TGTGCCAGCAGTTCGAGCTTTCTAGCGGGGGGGAAAAGGGAGCAGTTCTTC
TRBJ1-3	NA	TRBV9	once	CASSVQGNGNTIYF	TGTGCCAGCAGCGTACAGGGAAATGGAAACACCATATATTTT
TRBJ1-1	NA	TRBV18	NA	CASSLGSLGMNTEAFF	TGTGCCAGCTCCCTAGGTAGTCTGGGGATGAACACTGAAGCTTTCTTT
TRBJ1-2	NA	TRBV6-2/TRBV6-3	NA	CASSYSGAKIYGYTF	TGTGCCAGCAGTTACTCGGGAGCAAAAATTTATGGCTACACCTTC
TRBJ1-5	NA	TRBV7-2	NA	CASSPTTGHQPQHF	TGTGCCAGCAGCCCTACTACAGGTCATCAGCCCCAGCATTTT
TRBJ1-5	NA	TRBV5-1	NA	CASTLNQPQHF	TGCGCCAGCACCCTCAATCAGCCCCAGCATTTT
TRBJ2-3	TRBD2	TRBV3-1/TRBV3-2	NA	CASSRSGVGTDTQYF	TGTGCCAGCAGCCGTAGCGGGGTGGGTACAGATACGCAGTATTTT
TRBJ2-5	NA	TRBV20-1	NA	CSARDSQTQYF	TGCAGTGCTAGAGATAGTCAGACCCAGTACTTC
TRBJ2-1	NA	TRBV7-8	NA	CASSPPGEPYNEQFF	TGTGCCAGCAGCCCCCCGGGGGAACCTTACAATGAGCAGTTCTTC
TRBJ1-4	TRBD1	TRBV7-2	NA	CASSSPSWNRGNEKLFF	TGTGCCAGCAGCTCCCCGAGCTGGAACAGGGGGAATGAAAAACTGTTTTTT
TRBJ1-1	NA	TRBV14	once	CASSQFAVNTEAFF	TGTGCCAGCAGCCAATTTGCCGTGAACACTGAAGCTTTCTTT
TRBJ1-2	TRBD1	TRBV7-2	NA	CASSTGQGAYGYTF	TGTGCCAGCAGCACGGGACAGGGGGCATATGGCTACACCTTC
TRBJ1-4	NA	TRBV7-2	NA	CASTGPPVNEKLFF	TGTGCCAGCACGGGACCGCCAGTAAATGAAAAACTGTTTTTT
TRBJ1-2	NA	TRBV9	NA	CASSAWGEEDYGYTF	TGTGCCAGCAGCGCGTGGGGGGAGGAGGACTATGGCTACACCTTC
TRBJ1-2	NA	TRBV6-2/TRBV6-3	NA	CASSRQERGYTF	TGTGCCAGCAGTCGACAGGAGCGGGGCTACACCTTC
TRBJ2-3	TRBD1	TRBV5-1	NA	CASSQGQSTDTQYF	TGCGCCAGCAGCCAGGGACAGAGCACAGATACGCAGTATTTT
TRBJ1-4	NA	TRBV3-1/TRBV3-2	NA	CASSQATGRIDEKLFF	TGTGCCAGCAGCCAAGCAACAGGGAGGATTGATGAAAAACTGTTTTTT
TRBJ1-5	TRBD1	TRBV6-2/TRBV6-3	NA	CASSGDRTQPQHF	TGTGCCAGCAGTGGGGACAGAACTCAGCCCCAGCATTTT
TRBJ1-4	NA	TRBV7-9	NA	CASSLDGPNEKLFF	TGTGCCAGCAGCTTGGACGGCCCTAATGAAAAACTGTTTTTT
TRBJ1-5	NA	TRBV29-1	NA	CSVLQGGGNQPQHF	TGCAGCGTACTACAGGGAGGGGGCAATCAGCCCCAGCATTTT
TRBJ2-1	NA	TRBV7-9	few	CASSGRWGAGNEQFF	TGTGCCAGCAGCGGGCGTTGGGGGGCGGGCAATGAGCAGTTCTTC
TRBJ2-3	TRBD2	TRBV7-2	NA	CASSLGLAGHSTDTQYF	TGTGCCAGCAGCTTGGGACTAGCGGGGCATAGCACAGATACGCAGTATTTT